The 30 T cell receptor beta chains presented below share a single source sample, sequenced in a study of CD8 T cells in ankylosing spondylitis. TCRdb itself ran the 5' RACE reads through MiXCR, one entry per CDR3 protein. The sample holds about 360,000 distinct CDR3 sequences, 20% seen once. The sample taken for sequencing was blood, either unsorted or a sorted T cell fraction (not recorded which). These receptors were collected from a male donor with ankylosing spondylitis or in good health (not recorded which).

This clonotype was observed a few times. The V call is TRBV11-2, the J call TRBJ1-2; TRBD1 aligns across 10 bases. Germline lookup yields CDR1 SGHAT and CDR2 FQNNGV. This CDR3 is 17 amino acids long. The V gene end was trimmed by 5 bases and the J gene end by 4 bases; junction bases not matched to a gene: 13. The CDR3 DNA reads TGTGCCAGCAGCGGTACCATGCCGGGACAGGGGATCTATGGCTACACCTTC. Translated: CASSGTMPGQGIYGYTF.

The chain recombines TRBV2 with TRBJ2-1; possibly TRBD2 for D (5 bases). The CDR3 spans 19 residues. Germline lookup yields CDR1 SNHLY and CDR2 FYNNEI. V shed 2 bases and J shed 5 bases, with 25 bases lying between them. CDR3 sequence reads: CASSERSITRSPPDNEQFF. The DNA of the CDR3 is TGTGCCAGCAGTGAAAGAAGTATAACTAGATCGCCCCCAGACAATGAGCAGTTCTTC.

The rearrangement links TRBV4-2 to TRBJ2-7; 9 positions agree with TRBD2. Germline V lookup: CDR1 LGHNA, CDR2 YNFKEQ. The CDR3 runs to 16 residues. Trimming removed 1 base from V and 3 bases from J; junction bases left unmatched: 7. The CDR3 region is CASSQGPAGGFYEQYF. The CDR3 DNA is TGTGCCAGCAGCCAAGGTCCTGCGGGGGGGTTCTACGAGCAGTACTTC.

This clonotype was detected only a few times. This chain joins TRBV5-1 and TRBJ2-7, with D possibly being TRBD1 (5 bases). CDR3 size: 16 residues. Trimming shortened V by 0 bases and J by 2 bases, and 15 bases separated the two germline ends. Germline V CDR1 and CDR2: SGHRS, YFSETQ. CDR3 amino acids: CASSLDSAGPTYEQYF. In DNA form, the CDR3 reads TGCGCCAGCAGCTTGGACAGCGCAGGGCCCACCTACGAGCAGTACTTC.

A few counts support this clonotype. In DNA, the CDR3 is TGTGCCAGCAGCTTCACGGGAGCTAGCACAGATACGCAGTATTTT. It codes for CASSFTGASTDTQYF. V gene TRBV7-6 combines with J gene TRBJ2-3; TRBD2 is a possible D gene (6 bases). CDR1 is SGHVS, CDR2 FNYEAQ, per germline. CDR3 size: 15 residues. Trimming took 3 bases from V and 0 from J, leaving 10 bases between them.

This clonotype was found a few times. The chain joins TRBV9 to TRBJ1-3; TRBD1 matches at 7 bases. The CDR3 extends over 14 amino acids. V lost 7 bases to trimming and J lost 2 bases; unmatched junction nucleotides: 6. Germline V gene sequence: CDR1 SGDLS, CDR2 YYNGEE. The CDR3 is CASQTGTAGNTIYF. The CDR3, as DNA: TGTGCCAGCCAGACCGGGACAGCTGGAAACACCATATATTTT.

This clonotype has just a few counts. The chain has TRBV4-1 and TRBJ2-7; TRBD2 agrees at 12 bases. The V gene end was trimmed by 2 bases and the J gene end by 4 bases; junction bases not matched to a gene: 3. This CDR3 comprises 15 residues. Germline CDR1 reads MGHRA; CDR2 reads YSYEKL. CDR3 DNA: TGCGCCAGCAGCCAATTAACTAGCGGGGGGTACGAGCAGTACTTC. Its protein product is CASSQLTSGGYEQYF.

The V and J genes are TRBV5-6 and TRBJ2-3, with D tentatively TRBD2 (7 bases). Germline values: CDR1 SGHDT, CDR2 YYEEEE. V dropped 0 bases and J dropped 5 bases, with 13 bases sitting between them. The CDR3 spans 15 residues. The DNA of the CDR3 is TGTGCCAGCAGCTTGGACAGGGAGGGCAGAGATACGCAGTATTTT. Amino acids: CASSLDREGRDTQYF.

Here the CDR3 reads CASSLERGSSYEQYF. The CDR3 region has the DNA TGTGCCAGCAGCTTAGAGCGGGGGAGCTCCTACGAGCAGTACTTC. This rearrangement joins TRBV13 to TRBJ2-7; 8 bases are a match to TRBD2. Germline-derived CDR1 and CDR2 are PRHDT and FYEKMQ (reference sequence). This CDR3 comprises 15 residues. The trim removed 1 base at V and 0 bases at J, leaving 2 bases unmatched.

This clonotype was counted only a few times. This sequence joins TRBV2 and TRBJ2-7; 9 bases align to TRBD1. V was pared by 6 bases and J by 5 bases, with 11 bases of the junction left unmatched. The CDR3 has 15 residues. Germline lookup yields CDR1 SNHLY and CDR2 FYNNEI. The CDR3 region is CASRETGTGFDEQYF. In DNA, the CDR3 is TGTGCCAGCAGAGAAACCGGGACAGGGTTCGACGAGCAGTACTTC.

The CDR3 coding sequence is TGCAGCGTAACAGGGGGTTTCTCATTGGATACGCAGTATTTT. This sequence encodes CSVTGGFSLDTQYF. The rearrangement links TRBV29-1 to TRBJ2-3; TRBD1 aligns across 8 bases. V was clipped by 6 bases and J by 6 bases; unmatched bases: 11. CDR1 and CDR2 from the germline V gene are SQVTM and ANQGSEA. CDR3 length: 14 residues.

The chain recombines TRBV7-3 with TRBJ2-5; 14 positions agree with TRBD2. The CDR3 totals 21 residues. Germline trimming cut 1 base from V and 0 bases from J; bases unmatched to any gene: 13. Germline CDR1 is SGHTA and CDR2 is FQGTGA. The CDR3, as DNA: TGTGCCAGCAGCTTAAGTACGACTAGCGGGGGGGCCCTCCCGTACCAAGAGACCCAGTACTTC. Translating it yields CASSLSTTSGGALPYQETQYF.

This clonotype came up a few times. The V and J genes are TRBV15 and TRBJ1-5, with D perhaps TRBD1 (5 bases). Deletions cut 0 bases from V and 9 bases from J, with 21 bases between. Germline-derived CDR1 and CDR2 are LNHNV and YYDKDF (reference sequence). The CDR3 is made up of 17 amino acids. CDR3 sequence reads: CATSRDARVGVRAPQHF. Written as DNA, the CDR3 is TGTGCCACCAGCAGAGATGCCCGGGTGGGGGTTCGGGCGCCCCAGCATTTT. The full variable domain, with the rest looked up from reference TRBV15 and TRBJ1-5, is DAMVIQNPRYQVTQFGKPVTLSCSQTLNHNVMYWYQQKSSQAPKLLFHYYDKDFNNEADTPDNFQSRRPNTSFCFLDIRSPGLGDTAMYLCATSRDARVGVRAPQHFGDGTRLSIL.

This clonotype was counted once. The chain combines TRBV24-1 with TRBJ2-3; TRBD1 matches at 8 bases. Germline V lookup: CDR1 KGHDR, CDR2 SFDVKD. Germline trimming cut 4 bases from V and 3 bases from J; bases unmatched to any gene: 11. The CDR3 has 17 residues. The CDR3 here is CATSERGQGIRTDTQYF. DNA of the CDR3: TGTGCCACCAGTGAGCGCGGACAGGGTATTAGAACAGATACGCAGTATTTT.

This chain links TRBV7-9 with TRBJ2-3, with a possible D match to TRBD1 (6 bases). The CDR3 totals 16 residues. Looked up from germline, CDR1 is SEHNR and CDR2 is FQNEAQ (reference sequence). Deletions cut 5 bases from V and 7 bases from J, with 22 bases between. CDR3 residues: CASSLADSPRINTQYF. The CDR3 DNA follows: TGTGCCAGCAGCCTTGCGGACAGCCCAAGAATAAATACGCAGTATTTT.

This clonotype was detected a few times. V is TRBV30 and J is TRBJ2-1; no firm D call. V lost 0 bases and J lost 7, with 4 bases in between. Germline CDR1 and CDR2: GTSNPN and SVGIG (reference sequence). The CDR3 is made up of 11 amino acids. As DNA, the CDR3 is TGTGCCTGGAGTGTCCCTAATGAGCAGTTCTTC. Translation: CAWSVPNEQFF.

The chain links TRBV3-1 to TRBJ2-7, with D hard to call. CDR1 is LGHDT and CDR2 is YNNKEL in the germline V gene (reference sequence). Between the trimmed V and J ends, which lost 0 bases and 0 bases, there was a span of 3 bases. There are 13 residues in the CDR3. The CDR3 nucleotides read TGTGCCAGCAGCCAAGATTTCTCCTACGAGCAGTACTTC. Translating gives CASSQDFSYEQYF.

The gene calls are TRBV3-1 and TRBJ2-7; D might be TRBD2 (6 bases). There are 14 residues in the CDR3. The V gene's germline CDR1 is LGHDT and CDR2 YNNKEL (reference sequence). Trimming took off 5 bases at V and 2 bases at J, with 13 bases between the two ends. CDR3 loop: CASSSQWGAYEQYF. The CDR3 DNA sequence: TGTGCCAGCAGCTCCCAATGGGGGGCCTACGAGCAGTACTTC.

This clonotype was observed a few times. The chain joins TRBV10-3 to TRBJ1-2; D uncertain. V was clipped by 7 bases and J by 0 bases, with 12 bases between them. Per germline, CDR1 ENHRY and CDR2 SYGVKD. The CDR3 covers 14 residues. CDR3 sequence (DNA): TGTGCCATCACCGAGCAGAGATCTAACTATGGCTACACCTTC. Protein product: CAITEQRSNYGYTF.

The rearrangement uses TRBV24-1 and TRBJ2-2; TRBD1 matches at 7 bases. This CDR3 comprises 13 residues. The V gene end was trimmed by 7 bases and the J gene end by 8 bases; junction bases not matched to a gene: 6. The V gene's germline CDR1 is KGHDR and CDR2 SFDVKD. The CDR3 loop reads CATRAGGAGELFF. CDR3 nucleotides: TGTGCCACCAGAGCAGGGGGAGCTGGGGAGCTGTTTTTT.

The rearrangement uses TRBV27 and TRBJ1-1, with D maybe TRBD1 (6 bases). Germline V lookup: CDR1 MNHEY, CDR2 SMNVEV (reference sequence). V gave up 8 bases and J gave up 9 bases, with 22 bases separating them. The CDR3 sequence is 14 residues long. CDR3 sequence (DNA): TGTGCCAGCGCCCCAGGGGCCGGCTTGGTAAAAGCTTTCTTT. It is translated as CASAPGAGLVKAFF.

This rearrangement joins TRBV12-3 or TRBV12-4 to TRBJ2-1, with D unresolved. Trimming took 8 bases from V and 1 from J, leaving 9 bases between them. This CDR3 has 13 residues. The CDR3 loop is CASGVQSYNEQFF. The CDR3, as DNA: TGTGCCAGCGGGGTTCAGTCCTACAATGAGCAGTTCTTC.

The CDR3 sequence is CATCQTGTEKLFF. In nucleotides, the CDR3 is TGTGCCACCTGCCAGACAGGGACTGAAAAACTGTTTTTT. The J gene is TRBJ1-4, the V gene TRBV15; 7 bases agree with TRBD1. V was pared by 8 bases and J by 7 bases, with 7 bases of the junction left unmatched. CDR1 and CDR2 (germline): LNHNV, YYDKDF (reference sequence). The CDR3 covers 13 residues.

This clonotype has only a few counts. The V gene is TRBV27, the J gene TRBJ2-5, with a weak D call TRBD2 (5 bases). Trimming pared 5 bases from V and 2 bases from J, leaving 18 bases between. This CDR3 spans 16 amino acids. Germline CDR1 and CDR2: MNHEY and SMNVEV (reference sequence). This chain's CDR3 is CASSPSPLVIQETQYF. In DNA form, the CDR3 reads TGTGCCAGCAGTCCCTCCCCACTAGTTATTCAAGAGACCCAGTACTTC.

This chain uses TRBV9 with TRBJ2-7, with no clear D. Germline V gene data show CDR1 as SGDLS and CDR2 as YYNGEE. The V gene lost 2 bases and the J gene lost 4 bases, with 10 bases spanning the gap. The CDR3 is made up of 13 amino acids. CDR3: CASSVAPRYEQYF. The CDR3 bases are TGTGCCAGCAGCGTGGCCCCCCGGTACGAGCAGTACTTC.

This clonotype was picked up a small number of times. V gene TRBV15 combines with J gene TRBJ2-5, with a possible D match to TRBD2 (5 bases). The CDR3 runs 14 residues. Per germline, CDR1 LNHNV and CDR2 YYDKDF (reference sequence). Deletions cut 1 base from V and 5 bases from J, with 11 bases between. The CDR3 spells CATSRGRGSETQYF. CDR3 coding DNA: TGTGCCACCAGCAGAGGTCGGGGATCGGAGACCCAGTACTTC.

The chain couples TRBV5-6 to TRBJ2-7; TRBD2 might be the D (6 bases). CDR3 size: 14 residues. V lost 4 bases and J lost 3, with 14 bases in between. Germline V gives CDR1 SGHDT, CDR2 YYEEEE. In DNA form, the CDR3 reads TGTGCCAGCAGCCCGGATGGCGGGGACTACGAGCAGTACTTC. This sequence encodes CASSPDGGDYEQYF.

This chain joins TRBV11-2 and TRBJ1-2; D is ambiguous. Germline V gives CDR1 SGHAT, CDR2 FQNNGV. The V and J ends lost 5 bases and 8 bases respectively, with 15 bases between them. CDR3 length: 13 residues. In DNA, the CDR3 is TGTGCCAGCAGCACCCGGGGTGGGGTAGGCTACACCTTC. Its translation is CASSTRGGVGYTF. Complete variable domain (other parts from reference TRBV11-2 and TRBJ1-2): EAGVAQSPRYKIIEKRQSVAFWCNPISGHATLYWYQQILGQGPKLLIQFQNNGVVDDSQLPKDRFSAERLKGVDSTLKIQPAKLEDSAVYLCASSTRGGVGYTFGSGTRLTVV.

This clonotype was detected only a few times. This sequence joins TRBV27 and TRBJ1-5, with TRBD1 identical over 7 bases. V was pared by 3 bases and J by 5 bases, with 7 bases of the junction left unmatched. Germline assignment: CDR1 MNHEY and CDR2 SMNVEV (reference sequence). The length of the CDR3 is 15 residues. The CDR3 here is CASSLSGGNYQPQHF. CDR3 nucleotide sequence: TGTGCCAGCAGTTTGTCAGGGGGGAACTATCAGCCCCAGCATTTT.

The gene calls are TRBV7-8 and TRBJ2-1; 7 nucleotides line up with TRBD1. Germline CDR1 is SGHVS and CDR2 is FQNEAQ. Losses at the gene ends were 4 bases for V and 7 bases for J; bases not matched to a gene: 4. This CDR3 is built from 13 residues. The CDR3 loop is CASSSGQMNEQFF. DNA of the CDR3: TGTGCCAGCAGCTCGGGACAGATGAATGAGCAGTTCTTC.